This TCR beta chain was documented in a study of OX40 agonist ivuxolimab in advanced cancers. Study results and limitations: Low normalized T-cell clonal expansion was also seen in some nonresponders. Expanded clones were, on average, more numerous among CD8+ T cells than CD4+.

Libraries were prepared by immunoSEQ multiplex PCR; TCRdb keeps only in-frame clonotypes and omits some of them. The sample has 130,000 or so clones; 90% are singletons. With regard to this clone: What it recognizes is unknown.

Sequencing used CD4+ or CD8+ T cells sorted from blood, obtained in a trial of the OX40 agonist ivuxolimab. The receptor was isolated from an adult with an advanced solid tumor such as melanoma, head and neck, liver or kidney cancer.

The CDR3 region has the DNA TGTGCCAGCAGCTTCCGTGGCGGGAGGACAGATACGCAGTATTTT. Translation: CASSFRGGRTDTQYF. This chain links TRBV7-3 with TRBJ2-3; the match to TRBD2 covers 8 bases. Looked up from germline, CDR1 is SGHTA and CDR2 is FQGTGA. The trim removed 3 bases at V and 3 bases at J, leaving 5 bases unmatched. The length of the CDR3 is 15 residues.